At least ten counts were recorded for the clone carrying this T cell receptor beta chain. What it binds is unknown. This sample was taken from a study of T-cell memory formation after mild COVID-19. The overall study: Clusters were largely donor specific.

TCRdb re-derived calls from the 5' RACE reads in MiXCR, one entry per CDR3 protein. The sample includes about 610,000 distinct CDR3 sequences, 17% of them seen just once. General study points: CD4/CD8 balance characterized clones contracting day 15 to 85, and CD4+ skew characterized later expanders.

The germline gives CDR1 MGHRA, CDR2 YSYEKL. This CDR3 contains 14 residues. Trimming pared 3 bases from V and 5 bases from J, leaving 10 bases between. The TCR was taken from an adult woman who had mild COVID-19 (a few samples of this study predate the infection). Cell type and time point are not known. Input material: PBMCs or a T cell subset sorted from them (not recorded which). The chain has TRBV4-1 and TRBJ2-2; no clear D gene. The CDR3 region has the DNA TGCGCCAGCAGCCAGTTGACACGAACCGGGGAGCTGTTTTTT. Protein: CASSQLTRTGELFF.